The 30 T cell receptor beta chains in this list originate from one sample, sequenced in a study of OX40 agonist ivuxolimab in advanced cancers. Assay used: immunoSEQ multiplex PCR; TCRdb lists only in-frame clones, some missing. The table shows approximately 35,000 clones, with 80% to 85% occurring only once. Sequenced here: CD4+ or CD8+ T cells sorted from blood, sampled in a trial of the OX40 agonist ivuxolimab. The receptors stem from an adult with an advanced solid tumor such as melanoma, head and neck, liver or kidney cancer.

This chain uses TRBV9 with TRBJ2-7, with TRBD1 identical over 10 bases. The V gene end was trimmed by 4 bases and the J gene end by 7 bases; junction bases not matched to a gene: 8. The CDR3 consists of 14 residues. Germline V gene data show CDR1 as SGDLS and CDR2 as YYNGEE. CDR3 DNA sequence: TGTGCCAGCAGCCCTAGACAGGGGGCTGGGGAGCAGTACTTC. Encoded protein: CASSPRQGAGEQYF.

This chain uses TRBV6-1 with TRBJ1-2; 7 bases match TRBD1. V was clipped by 6 bases and J by 8 bases; unmatched bases: 12. CDR1 and CDR2 from the germline V gene are MNHNS and SASEGT. This CDR3 comprises 14 residues. The CDR3 coding sequence is TGTGCCAGCAGGGAGACGACAGGGAAGGGAGGCTACACCTTC. Translation gives CASRETTGKGGYTF.

V and J are TRBV5-8 and TRBJ2-3; 7 bases fit TRBD1. J gave up 2 bases and V 4 bases, and 10 bases lay outside the gene matches. CDR1 and CDR2 from the germline V gene are SGHTS and YDEGEE. The CDR3 is 16 residues long. The CDR3 DNA is TGTGCCAGCAGCCCGGGACAGAAAAATCCCACAGATACGCAGTATTTT. Amino acid sequence: CASSPGQKNPTDTQYF.

V is TRBV7-8 and J is TRBJ1-4; D may be TRBD1 (5 bases). Germline lookup yields CDR1 SGHVS and CDR2 FQNEAQ. CDR3 size: 14 residues. The V end was cut by 5 bases, the J end by 5 bases, with 12 bases between. The CDR3 nucleotides are TGTGCCAGCAGCCTCCGGGACGGAAATGAAAAACTGTTTTTT. Protein product: CASSLRDGNEKLFF. The variable domain in full, completed from reference TRBV7-8 and TRBJ1-4, reads GAGVSQSPRYKVAKRGQDVALRCDPISGHVSLFWYQQALGQGPEFLTYFQNEAQLDKSGLPSDRFFAERPEGSVSTLKIQRTQQEDSAVYLCASSLRDGNEKLFFGSGTQLSVL.

V gene TRBV7-2 combines with J gene TRBJ2-1, with a weak D call TRBD1 (6 bases). V was clipped by 4 bases and J by 5 bases, with 9 bases between them. This CDR3 comprises 13 residues. The germline gives CDR1 SGHTA, CDR2 FQGNSA. The CDR3 spells CASSWDTDNEQFF. The CDR3 region has the DNA TGTGCCAGCAGCTGGGACACCGACAATGAGCAGTTCTTC.

This clone showed up just once. The J gene is TRBJ1-1, the V gene TRBV28, with TRBD1 matching over 10 bases. Germline-derived CDR1 and CDR2 are MDHEN and SYDVKM. V lost 4 bases, J lost 6 bases, and 5 bases stayed unmatched. This CDR3 comprises 14 residues. In DNA, the CDR3 is TGTGCCAGCAGTTGGACAGGGGGGCGGCCTGAAGCTTTCTTT. It translates to CASSWTGGRPEAFF.

This clone was seen a handful of times. CDR3 sequence reads: CASSPSTGGYGYTF. The CDR3, as DNA: TGTGCCAGCTCACCCTCGACAGGCGGCTATGGCTACACCTTC. The J gene is TRBJ1-2, the V gene TRBV18, with a possible D match to TRBD1 (6 bases). Germline V gives CDR1 KGHSH, CDR2 LQKENI. The CDR3 is 14 amino acids. Trimming shortened V by 3 bases and J by 4 bases, and 12 bases separated the two germline ends.

The chain couples TRBV9 to TRBJ2-1, with D unclear. Trimming shortened V by 4 bases and J by 6 bases, and 11 bases separated the two germline ends. The CDR3 has 13 residues. Germline V gives CDR1 SGDLS, CDR2 YYNGEE. This CDR3 reads CASSPQQINEQFF. CDR3 DNA sequence: TGTGCCAGCAGCCCTCAGCAGATCAATGAGCAGTTCTTC. Full variable domain (rest looked up from reference TRBV9 and TRBJ2-1): DSGVTQTPKHLITATGQRVTLRCSPRSGDLSVYWYQQSLDQGLQFLIQYYNGEERAKGNILERFSAQQFPDLHSELNLSSLELGDSALYFCASSPQQINEQFFGPGTRLTVL.

The chain uses TRBV7-6 and TRBJ2-3; the D gene is possibly TRBD1 (6 bases). Germline lookup yields CDR1 SGHVS and CDR2 FNYEAQ. The CDR3 consists of 15 residues. Trimming left V 0 bases short and J 6 bases short, with 13 bases between. CDR3 DNA: TGTGCCAGCAGCTTAGCGGGGGCCCTCGGGGATACGCAGTATTTT. This encodes CASSLAGALGDTQYF.

This sequence joins TRBV7-9 and TRBJ2-3, with D possibly matching TRBD2 (7 bases). CDR3 length: 15 residues. The germline gives CDR1 SEHNR, CDR2 FQNEAQ (reference sequence). Trimming removed 6 bases at V and 5 bases at J, with 18 bases between. For the CDR3, the DNA is TGTGCCAGCAGACCTCCCGGGGGGCTGGGAGATACGCAGTATTTT. This codes for CASRPPGGLGDTQYF.

This clone was counted a few times. This chain links TRBV2 with TRBJ1-1, with D unresolved. V was clipped by 7 bases and J by 0 bases, with 21 bases between them. The CDR3 covers 17 residues. Per the germline V gene, CDR1 is SNHLY and CDR2 is FYNNEI. The CDR3 DNA reads as TGTGCCAGCATCTCACGGGGATTCAGGAACATGAACACTGAAGCTTTCTTT. This translates into CASISRGFRNMNTEAFF. The entire variable domain, with the rest obtained from reference TRBV2 and TRBJ1-1, is as follows: EPEVTQTPSHQVTQMGQEVILRCVPISNHLYFYWYRQILGQKVEFLVSFYNNEISEKSEIFDDQFSVERPDGSNFTLKIRSTKLEDSAMYFCASISRGFRNMNTEAFFGQGTRLTVV.

This clone ranks as medium-sized. The chain employs TRBV9 and TRBJ1-5; D ambiguous. The germline CDR1 and CDR2 sequences are SGDLS and YYNGEE. This CDR3 has 10 amino acids. Trimming removed 5 bases from V and 5 bases from J, with 2 bases in between. The CDR3 is CASRYQPQHF. CDR3 DNA: TGTGCCAGCAGATATCAGCCCCAGCATTTT. Full variable domain (missing parts from reference TRBV9 and TRBJ1-5): DSGVTQTPKHLITATGQRVTLRCSPRSGDLSVYWYQQSLDQGLQFLIQYYNGEERAKGNILERFSAQQFPDLHSELNLSSLELGDSALYFCASRYQPQHFGDGTRLSIL.

Here the CDR3 DNA reads TGTGCCAGCAGGGCCAGGGTCGGGTCCCACGAGCAGTACTTC. Protein product: CASRARVGSHEQYF. This sequence joins TRBV28 and TRBJ2-7, with D tentatively TRBD1 (5 bases). Trimming pared 6 bases from V and 5 bases from J, leaving 17 bases between. The CDR3 length is 14 residues. CDR1 is MDHEN, CDR2 SYDVKM, per germline.

This rearrangement joins TRBV19 to TRBJ2-7; the match to TRBD1 covers 8 bases. CDR1 and CDR2 (germline): LNHDA, SQIVND (reference sequence). This CDR3 is built from 15 residues. V lost 7 bases, J lost 0 bases, and 8 bases stayed unmatched. The CDR3 here is CASTSGQGPSYEQYF. Written as DNA, the CDR3 is TGTGCCAGTACCTCCGGACAGGGACCCTCCTACGAGCAGTACTTC.

The V and J genes are TRBV6-5 and TRBJ2-3; 8 nucleotides match TRBD1. J was trimmed by 2 bases and V by 5 bases; bases with no gene match: 6. CDR1 and CDR2 (germline): MNHEY, SVGAGI. The CDR3 sequence is 15 residues long. The CDR3 loop reads CASSNGQGYTDTQYF. The CDR3 region has the DNA TGTGCCAGCAGTAACGGACAGGGCTACACAGATACGCAGTATTTT.

This chain links TRBV9 with TRBJ1-2; no firm D call. This CDR3 contains 14 residues. Per germline, CDR1 SGDLS and CDR2 YYNGEE. The ends were cut back, 4 bases at V and 1 base at J, with 11 bases in the middle. The CDR3 protein is CASSPESVNYGYTF. CDR3 in DNA: TGTGCCAGCAGCCCTGAGAGCGTTAACTATGGCTACACCTTC.

The V and J genes are TRBV19 and TRBJ1-4; TRBD1 aligns across 7 bases. V shed 5 bases, J shed 4 bases, and the junction held 4 bases outside the gene matches. The CDR3 spans 14 residues. The germline gives CDR1 LNHDA, CDR2 SQIVND (reference sequence). CDR3 in DNA: TGTGCCAGTAGTTCACAGGGGAGTAATGAAAAACTGTTTTTT. It yields the protein CASSSQGSNEKLFF.

V is TRBV6-1 and J is TRBJ1-6; D not resolved. Germline V CDR1 and CDR2: MNHNS, SASEGT. The CDR3 is made up of 14 amino acids. Trimming cost V 4 bases and J 5 bases, with 9 bases left between them. CDR3 in DNA: TGTGCCAGCAGTGTCGGGTTGAATAATTCACCCCTCCACTTT. This sequence encodes CASSVGLNNSPLHF.

This clone was observed a few times. Within the sample, other DNA sequences also encode this same CDR3. The J gene is TRBJ2-7, the V gene TRBV15; D not certain. Trimming removed 0 bases at V and 3 bases at J, with 6 bases between. This CDR3 has 13 amino acids. Germline lookup yields CDR1 LNHNV and CDR2 YYDKDF (reference sequence). The CDR3 nucleotides read TGTGCCACCAGCAGAGATCTGAGCTACGAGCAGTACTTC. Its protein is CATSRDLSYEQYF.

This chain links TRBV7-9 with TRBJ2-7; D possibly corresponds to TRBD1 (6 bases). Germline CDR1 and CDR2: SEHNR and FQNEAQ (reference sequence). The V gene lost 1 base and the J gene lost 4 bases, with 14 bases spanning the gap. The CDR3 has 15 residues. CDR3 sequence: CASSLEAGVFYEQYF. The CDR3 DNA reads as TGTGCCAGCAGCTTAGAAGCAGGGGTGTTTTACGAGCAGTACTTC.

The rearrangement joins TRBV6-1 to TRBJ2-5; the match to TRBD1 covers 10 bases. CDR3 length equals 15 residues. Germline trimming cut 4 bases from V and 4 bases from J; bases unmatched to any gene: 6. Germline V gene data show CDR1 as MNHNS and CDR2 as SASEGT. In DNA, the CDR3 is TGTGCCAGCAGTGGGGGACAGGGGAAGGGAGAGACCCAGTACTTC. Its protein product is CASSGGQGKGETQYF.

A few counts support this clone. The rearrangement joins TRBV4-1 to TRBJ2-1, with D tentatively TRBD1 (5 bases). Germline V CDR1 and CDR2: MGHRA, YSYEKL. Deletions cut 4 bases from V and 7 bases from J, with 11 bases between. This CDR3 has 13 residues. CDR3 loop: CASSPQGANEQFF. CDR3 DNA sequence: TGCGCCAGCAGCCCCCAGGGCGCAAATGAGCAGTTCTTC.

The chain has TRBV4-1 and TRBJ1-1, with TRBD1 matching 7 bases. The CDR3 has 16 residues. Germline CDR1 reads MGHRA; CDR2 reads YSYEKL. Germline trimming cut 3 bases from V and 1 base from J; bases unmatched to any gene: 8. CDR3 nucleotides: TGCGCCAGCAGCCAGATCGGACAGGTTGGGAACACTGAAGCTTTCTTT. Its translation: CASSQIGQVGNTEAFF.

This sequence joins TRBV6-6 and TRBJ1-5; D is uncertain. V was shortened by 0 bases and J by 6 bases, with 9 bases between the two germline ends. Looked up from germline, CDR1 is MNHNY and CDR2 is SVGAGI (reference sequence). The CDR3 runs 14 residues. CDR3 coding DNA: TGTGCCAGCAGTTACTCGGATGCTACTCAGCCCCAGCATTTT. This encodes CASSYSDATQPQHF.

The chain employs TRBV4-1 and TRBJ2-3, with 10 bases lining up with TRBD2. The CDR3 has 20 amino acids. Germline trimming cut 1 base from V and 4 bases from J; bases unmatched to any gene: 17. Germline V CDR1 and CDR2: MGHRA, YSYEKL. CDR3 loop: CASSQVGGAGAGGRADTQYF. For the CDR3, the DNA is TGCGCCAGCAGCCAAGTCGGCGGGGCCGGAGCGGGAGGGCGAGCAGATACGCAGTATTTT.

This chain uses TRBV6-1 with TRBJ1-4; D not resolved. Germline CDR1 MNHNS, CDR2 SASEGT. This CDR3 region has 15 residues. The germline V and J ends were trimmed by 2 bases and 11 bases, with 18 bases remaining between them. CDR3 in amino acids: CASSETDRFRGKLFF. The DNA of the CDR3 is TGTGCCAGCAGTGAAACGGACCGGTTTCGTGGGAAACTGTTTTTT.

This chain links TRBV9 with TRBJ2-1; D is unresolved. V dropped 4 bases and J dropped 5 bases, with 19 bases sitting between them. Germline V gene data show CDR1 as SGDLS and CDR2 as YYNGEE. CDR3 size: 16 residues. The CDR3 loop reads CASSSRFGGFNNEQFF. The CDR3 region has the DNA TGTGCCAGCAGCTCCCGGTTCGGCGGATTCAACAATGAGCAGTTCTTC.

The rearrangement links TRBV6-6 to TRBJ1-4; TRBD1 might be the D (5 bases). CDR1 and CDR2 from the germline V gene are MNHNY and SVGAGI (reference sequence). The CDR3 loop spans 14 amino acids. Trimming removed 6 bases at V and 4 bases at J, with 12 bases between. The CDR3 loop is CASRLGGNNEKLFF. CDR3 DNA: TGTGCCAGCAGGTTGGGGGGTAATAATGAAAAACTGTTTTTT.

This clone was detected only once. The chain combines TRBV10-3 with TRBJ2-3; 9 nucleotides agree with TRBD2. V trimming: 4 bases; J trimming: 3 bases; junction bases outside the gene matches: 8. The CDR3 sequence is 16 residues long. Germline CDR1 and CDR2: ENHRY and SYGVKD. DNA for the CDR3: TGTGCCATCAGTGGAGAGGGACTAGCAAAGACAGATACGCAGTATTTT. Protein product: CAISGEGLAKTDTQYF.

The chain combines TRBV25-1 with TRBJ2-3; D ambiguous. The CDR3 has 13 amino acids. Trimming took 2 bases from V and 0 from J, leaving 3 bases between them. Germline V gene sequence: CDR1 MGHDK, CDR2 SYGVNS. Here the CDR3 reads CASSEQSTDTQYF. CDR3 coding DNA: TGTGCCAGCAGTGAACAGAGCACAGATACGCAGTATTTT.